A single sample gave rise to the 26 T cell receptor beta chains below, sequenced in a study of cytomegalovirus exposure and HLA in healthy donors. Only in-frame clones appear in the TCRdb table, and some are missing; sequencing was by immunoSEQ multiplex PCR. Among under 80,000 clones listed, over 85% were seen once. Sequenced: PBMCs. The receptors shown here come from a woman under 30 in good health and CMV-seronegative.

The J gene is TRBJ1-5, the V gene TRBV15; 7 bases map to TRBD1. V trimming: 0 bases; J trimming: 4 bases; junction bases outside the gene matches: 3. Germline V gene sequence: CDR1 LNHNV, CDR2 YYDKDF (reference sequence). The CDR3 contains 15 residues. The CDR3 sequence: CATSRDGRGNQPQHF. The DNA for the CDR3 is TGTGCCACCAGCAGAGATGGCAGGGGGAATCAGCCCCAGCATTTT.

Written as DNA, the CDR3 is TGTGCCAGCAGCCCTTGGACGCCCGGGGGGGGCTATGGCTACACCTTC. Translating it yields CASSPWTPGGGYGYTF. The chain links TRBV7-6 to TRBJ1-2, with TRBD1 as a possible D gene (5 bases). CDR1 and CDR2 from the germline V gene are SGHVS and FNYEAQ. The CDR3 runs 16 residues. Trimming shortened V by 5 bases and J by 4 bases, and 20 bases separated the two germline ends.

The CDR3 here is CASSQLPGQTNYGYTF. The CDR3 nucleotides are TGCGCCAGCAGTCAGCTTCCGGGACAGACTAACTATGGCTACACCTTC. The chain links TRBV23-1 to TRBJ1-2; TRBD1 aligns across 7 bases. TRBV23-1 is designated an ORF whose function remains uncertain. The CDR3 is made up of 16 amino acids. Trimming at V came to 3 bases and at J to 0 bases, leaving 7 bases not matched to a gene.

The genes are TRBV27 and TRBJ2-3; a weak D match, TRBD1 (5 bases). The CDR3 is 15 amino acids. The V end lost 3 bases, the J end lost 0 bases, and 10 bases lay between the germline ends. CDR1 is MNHEY and CDR2 is SMNVEV in the germline V gene (reference sequence). The CDR3 reads CASSLGLVSTDTQYF. In DNA form, the CDR3 reads TGTGCCAGCAGTTTGGGGCTAGTTAGCACAGATACGCAGTATTTT.

V is TRBV29-1 and J is TRBJ2-1; 8 bases agree with TRBD2. CDR1 and CDR2 (germline): SQVTM, ANQGSEA. V lost 5 bases to trimming and J lost 9 bases; unmatched junction nucleotides: 15. The CDR3 has 15 residues. This chain's CDR3 is CSVTGSGGIGSEQFF. CDR3 coding DNA: TGCAGCGTTACCGGGAGCGGGGGAATAGGGAGTGAGCAGTTCTTC.

This chain joins TRBV7-8 and TRBJ2-7; the match to TRBD2 covers 14 bases. CDR1 SGHVS and CDR2 FQNEAQ come from the germline V gene. The trim removed 2 bases at V and 2 bases at J, leaving 8 bases unmatched. This CDR3 contains 18 residues. The CDR3: CASSLSGLAGGPTYEQYF. The CDR3 region has the DNA TGTGCCAGCAGCTTATCTGGACTAGCGGGGGGCCCAACCTACGAGCAGTACTTC.

A few counts support this clone. The identical CDR3 is also encoded by other nucleotide sequences in the sample. This rearrangement joins TRBV6-1 to TRBJ2-7; a possible D gene is TRBD2 (5 bases). The length of the CDR3 is 15 residues. Trimming removed 1 base from V and 0 bases from J, with 10 bases in between. Germline CDR1 reads MNHNS; CDR2 reads SASEGT. The CDR3: CASSEEGTSSYEQYF. The CDR3 region has the DNA TGTGCCAGCAGTGAAGAGGGTACTAGCTCCTACGAGCAGTACTTC.

In this sample, this clone turned up once. The CDR3 is CASRISSTDTQYF. The CDR3, as DNA: TGTGCCAGCAGAATATCTAGCACAGATACGCAGTATTTT. The chain couples TRBV14 to TRBJ2-3; D is unresolved. Germline CDR1 SGHDN, CDR2 FVKESK. The CDR3 consists of 13 residues. The germline V and J ends were trimmed by 6 bases and 0 bases, with 7 bases remaining between them.

The V and J genes are TRBV10-2 and TRBJ1-1, with TRBD1 matching over 7 bases. With V trimmed by 7 bases and J by 3 bases, 5 bases remained unmatched. The germline V gene encodes CDR1 WSHSY and CDR2 SAAADI. The CDR3 has 13 residues. CDR3: CASTAGGHTEAFF. The CDR3 bases are TGCGCCAGCACGGCAGGGGGGCACACTGAAGCTTTCTTT.

J is TRBJ2-4 and V is TRBV2; 9 bases line up with TRBD1. Germline V gene data show CDR1 as SNHLY and CDR2 as FYNNEI. V was pared by 6 bases and J by 8 bases, with 11 bases of the junction left unmatched. The CDR3 extends over 15 amino acids. The CDR3 sequence is CASSREGQGGDIQYF. Written as DNA, the CDR3 is TGTGCCAGCAGCCGAGAGGGACAGGGTGGGGACATTCAGTACTTC. The variable domain in full, completed from reference TRBV2 and TRBJ2-4, reads EPEVTQTPSHQVTQMGQEVILRCVPISNHLYFYWYRQILGQKVEFLVSFYNNEISEKSEIFDDQFSVERPDGSNFTLKIRSTKLEDSAMYFCASSREGQGGDIQYFGAGTRLSVL.

The chain has TRBV28 and TRBJ1-4, with TRBD1 identical over 7 bases. With 4 bases clipped from V and 5 bases from J, the junction kept 4 bases outside the gene matches. This CDR3 contains 14 residues. Germline CDR1 MDHEN, CDR2 SYDVKM. The CDR3: CASSYQQGNEKLFF. Here the CDR3 DNA reads TGTGCCAGCAGTTACCAACAGGGGAATGAAAAACTGTTTTTT.

This chain links TRBV5-1 with TRBJ2-1; maybe TRBD2 (7 bases). CDR1 and CDR2 (germline): SGHRS, YFSETQ. Trimming took 9 bases from V and 6 from J, leaving 25 bases between them. The CDR3 spans 16 residues. The CDR3 loop reads CATSRLGGGASNEQFF. Here the CDR3 DNA reads TGCGCCACTTCTCGGTTAGGTGGGGGGGCCTCCAATGAGCAGTTCTTC.

The V call is TRBV10-1, the J call TRBJ1-2; TRBD1 matches 7 bases. The CDR3 runs 14 residues. With V trimmed by 5 bases and J by 4 bases, 7 bases remained unmatched. The germline CDR1 and CDR2 sequences are WNHNN and SYGVQD (reference sequence). The CDR3 nucleotides are TGCGCCAGCAGTCCGGGGGACAGCACCTATGGCTACACCTTC. This gives the protein CASSPGDSTYGYTF.

The rearrangement links TRBV4-2 to TRBJ2-7; 7 nucleotides align to TRBD2. This CDR3 has 13 residues. CDR1 LGHNA and CDR2 YNFKEQ come from the germline V gene. Germline trimming cut 3 bases from V and 4 bases from J; bases unmatched to any gene: 3. The CDR3 coding sequence is TGTGCCAGCAGCCAGGGGAGGGCTTACGAGCAGTACTTC. Its protein is CASSQGRAYEQYF.

The genes are TRBV6-1 and TRBJ1-1; D possibly corresponds to TRBD1 (6 bases). Trimming pared 8 bases from V and 11 bases from J, leaving 15 bases between. This CDR3 is built from 11 residues. Germline V gene lookup returns CDR1 MNHNS and CDR2 SASEGT. CDR3 amino acids: CASGWAGAAFF. For the CDR3, the DNA is TGTGCCAGCGGATGGGCAGGGGCTGCTTTCTTT.

The rearrangement uses TRBV14 and TRBJ2-7; D may be TRBD2 (6 bases). Germline lookup yields CDR1 SGHDN and CDR2 FVKESK. V was cut by 1 base and J by 3 bases, with 19 bases left in between. This CDR3 contains 17 residues. In DNA, the CDR3 is TGTGCCAGCAGCCAAGGACTCGGCTGGGCGGGGAGCTACGAGCAGTACTTC. Amino acid sequence: CASSQGLGWAGSYEQYF.

The chain links TRBV29-1 to TRBJ1-2, with TRBD1 as a possible D gene (5 bases). Trimming removed 0 bases from V and 1 base from J, with 12 bases in between. Germline V gene data show CDR1 as SQVTM and CDR2 as ANQGSEA. This CDR3 is built from 15 residues. CDR3: CSVEEWGELNYGYTF. The CDR3 region has the DNA TGCAGCGTTGAAGAATGGGGGGAACTTAACTATGGCTACACCTTC.

This clone appeared once. The rearrangement links TRBV5-1 to TRBJ2-1, with 10 bases identical to TRBD1. The V gene end was trimmed by 3 bases and the J gene end by 5 bases; junction bases not matched to a gene: 5. The CDR3 runs 15 residues. The germline gives CDR1 SGHRS, CDR2 YFSETQ. In nucleotides, the CDR3 is TGCGCCAGCAGCTGGGGACAGGGGATCCACAATGAGCAGTTCTTC. Protein sequence: CASSWGQGIHNEQFF.

J is TRBJ2-5 and V is TRBV2; 7 positions agree with TRBD2. The length of the CDR3 is 14 residues. Germline CDR1 SNHLY, CDR2 FYNNEI. Losses at the gene ends were 6 bases for V and 5 bases for J; bases not matched to a gene: 9. This chain's CDR3 is CASRAPGLIETQYF. In DNA, the CDR3 is TGTGCCAGCAGGGCTCCGGGACTAATCGAGACCCAGTACTTC.

V and J are TRBV4-1 and TRBJ2-2; 7 bases fit TRBD1. J lost 2 bases, V lost 4 bases, and 13 bases had no gene match. Looked up from germline, CDR1 is MGHRA and CDR2 is YSYEKL. This CDR3 has 18 residues. In DNA form, the CDR3 reads TGCGCCAGCAGCCCTAAACCGGGACAGCTATTCAACACCGGGGAGCTGTTTTTT. As protein: CASSPKPGQLFNTGELFF.

Concerning this clone: A junction end diverges from the germline sequence, so it may reflect a read error. The rearrangement joins TRBV7-7 to TRBJ2-5; the match to TRBD2 covers 7 bases. The CDR3 runs 15 residues. Germline V CDR1 and CDR2: SSHAT, FNYEAQ (reference sequence). CDR3 amino acids: CASSPRGGQQETQYF. The CDR3 bases are TGTGCTAGCAGCCCGCGCGGGGGTCAACAAGAGACCCAGTACTTC.

This clone showed up just once. J is TRBJ2-7 and V is TRBV5-6, with TRBD1 matching 8 bases. The CDR3 is 17 residues long. V dropped 4 bases and J dropped 9; count of bases not matched to a gene: 21. Germline CDR1 SGHDT, CDR2 YYEEEE. The CDR3 is CASSRGGTGTARRWQYF. Here the CDR3 DNA reads TGTGCCAGCAGCCGAGGGGGGACAGGCACAGCTAGAAGGTGGCAGTACTTC.

This chain joins TRBV28 and TRBJ2-7; D remains unclear. The CDR3 is 15 residues long. V was trimmed by 1 base and J by 0 bases, leaving 10 bases between them. Germline values: CDR1 MDHEN, CDR2 SYDVKM. DNA for the CDR3: TGTGCCAGCAGTTTATCATCCATGAGCTCCTACGAGCAGTACTTC. Its protein is CASSLSSMSSYEQYF.

J is TRBJ2-1 and V is TRBV19, with 8 bases fitting TRBD2. The CDR3 length is 13 residues. Per the germline V gene, CDR1 is LNHDA and CDR2 is SQIVND (reference sequence). Trimming cost V 7 bases and J 9 bases; bases outside gene matches: 8. The CDR3 coding sequence is TGTGCCAGTAATAATGGCGGGAGGAGTGAGCAGTTCTTC. It is translated as CASNNGGRSEQFF.

This chain connects TRBV7-9 to TRBJ2-5; D might be TRBD1 (6 bases). Per germline, CDR1 SEHNR and CDR2 FQNEAQ (reference sequence). V was trimmed by 5 bases and J by 1 base, leaving 11 bases between them. CDR3 length equals 14 residues. The CDR3 nucleotides are TGTGCCAGCAGCCCAAGGGGGTTCCAAGAGACCCAGTACTTC. Residues: CASSPRGFQETQYF.

The CDR3 reads CASSSYGGAEREKLFF. Here the CDR3 DNA reads TGTGCCAGTAGTTCATACGGGGGGGCCGAACGTGAAAAACTGTTTTTT. The chain has TRBV19 and TRBJ1-4; possibly TRBD1 for D (6 bases). The CDR3 contains 16 residues. V lost 5 bases, J lost 7 bases, and 20 bases lay in between. The germline gives CDR1 LNHDA, CDR2 SQIVND (reference sequence).